The sequence of this TCR beta chain was determined in a study of cytomegalovirus exposure and HLA in healthy donors. Study details: As an earlier analysis found, 150 million to 200 million T cells yielded about 120 million unique TCR beta sequences.

Comment on this clone: The antigen remains undetermined.

V was pared by 6 bases and J by 9 bases, with 5 bases of the junction left unmatched. The CDR3 totals 11 residues. The germline V gene has CDR1 MDHEN and CDR2 SYDVKM. It was with 60 Vbeta and 13 Jbeta primers that the PCR ran. Sequenced by immunoSEQ multiplex PCR; TCRdb stores in-frame clones only, minus some. The sample consists of 100,000 to 150,000 clones, 77% of them appearing once. Study-level results: The productive fraction for most TCR beta V segments was about 87% or about 30% in an earlier analysis. High specificity and sensitivity for cytomegalovirus status were reported for the classifier. Presence/absence analyses assumed roughly uniform sequencing depth across donors, which may not hold.

V is TRBV28 and J is TRBJ2-7; 7 bases align to TRBD1. The clonotype originates from a middle-aged woman in good health and CMV-seropositive. The sequenced sample consisted of PBMCs. The CDR3 loop reads CASSQNRGQYF. The CDR3, as DNA: TGTGCCAGCAGCCAAAACAGGGGGCAGTACTTC. The variable domain in full, with the rest retrieved from reference TRBV28 and TRBJ2-7, is DVKVTQSSRYLVKRTGEKVFLECVQDMDHENMFWYRQDPGLGLRLIYFSYDVKMKEKGDIPEGYSVSREKKERFSLILESASTNQTSMYLCASSQNRGQYFGPGTRLTVT.